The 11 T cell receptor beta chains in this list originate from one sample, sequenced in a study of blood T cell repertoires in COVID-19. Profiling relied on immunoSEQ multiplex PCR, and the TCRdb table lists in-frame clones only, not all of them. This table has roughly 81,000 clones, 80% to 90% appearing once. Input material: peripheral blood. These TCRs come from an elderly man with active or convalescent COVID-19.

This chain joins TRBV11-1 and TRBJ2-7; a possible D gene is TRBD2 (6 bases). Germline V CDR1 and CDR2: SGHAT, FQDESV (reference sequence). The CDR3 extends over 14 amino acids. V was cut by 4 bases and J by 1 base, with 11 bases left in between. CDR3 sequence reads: CASSSKEGSYEQYF. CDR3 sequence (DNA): TGTGCCAGCAGCTCTAAGGAGGGTTCCTACGAGCAGTACTTC.

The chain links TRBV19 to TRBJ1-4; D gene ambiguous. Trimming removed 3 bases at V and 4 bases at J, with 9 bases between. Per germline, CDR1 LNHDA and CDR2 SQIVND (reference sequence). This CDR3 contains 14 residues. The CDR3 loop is CASSIGQDNEKLFF. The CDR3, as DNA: TGTGCCAGTAGTATCGGTCAGGATAATGAAAAACTGTTTTTT.

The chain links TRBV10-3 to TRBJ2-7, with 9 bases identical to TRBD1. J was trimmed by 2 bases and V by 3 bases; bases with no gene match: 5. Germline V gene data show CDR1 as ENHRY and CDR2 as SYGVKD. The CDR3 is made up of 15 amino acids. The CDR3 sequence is CAISDWDRATYEQYF. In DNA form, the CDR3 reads TGTGCCATCAGTGACTGGGACAGGGCTACCTACGAGCAGTACTTC.

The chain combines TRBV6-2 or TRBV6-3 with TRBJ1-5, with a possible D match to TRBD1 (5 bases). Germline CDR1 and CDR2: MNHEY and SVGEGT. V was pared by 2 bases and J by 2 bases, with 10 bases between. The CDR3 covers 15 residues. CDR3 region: CASSYQGTGNQPQHF. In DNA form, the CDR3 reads TGTGCCAGCAGTTACCAGGGTACTGGCAATCAGCCCCAGCATTTT.

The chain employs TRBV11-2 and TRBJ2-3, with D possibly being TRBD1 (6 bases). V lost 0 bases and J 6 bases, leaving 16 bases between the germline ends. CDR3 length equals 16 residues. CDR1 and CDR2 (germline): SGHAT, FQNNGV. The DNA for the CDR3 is TGTGCCAGCAGCTTAGATGGCAGGGGTTTGATTGATACGCAGTATTTT. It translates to CASSLDGRGLIDTQYF.

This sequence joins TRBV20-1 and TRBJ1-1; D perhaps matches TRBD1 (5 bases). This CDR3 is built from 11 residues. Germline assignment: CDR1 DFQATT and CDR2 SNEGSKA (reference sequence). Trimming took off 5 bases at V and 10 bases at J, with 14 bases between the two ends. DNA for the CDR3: TGCAGTGCTCCGGGGGAGGGCAGAGCTTTCTTT. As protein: CSAPGEGRAFF.

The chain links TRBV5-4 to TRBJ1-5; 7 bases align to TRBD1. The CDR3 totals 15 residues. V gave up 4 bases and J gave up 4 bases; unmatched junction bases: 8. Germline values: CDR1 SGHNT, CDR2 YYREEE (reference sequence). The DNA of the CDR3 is TGTGCCAGCAGCGATCGACAGGGCCCTAATCAGCCCCAGCATTTT. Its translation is CASSDRQGPNQPQHF. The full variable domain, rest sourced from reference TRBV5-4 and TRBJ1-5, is ETGVTQSPTHLIKTRGQQVTLRCSSQSGHNTVSWYQQALGQGPQFIFQYYREEENGRGNFPPRFSGLQFPNYSSELNVNALELDDSALYLCASSDRQGPNQPQHFGDGTRLSIL.

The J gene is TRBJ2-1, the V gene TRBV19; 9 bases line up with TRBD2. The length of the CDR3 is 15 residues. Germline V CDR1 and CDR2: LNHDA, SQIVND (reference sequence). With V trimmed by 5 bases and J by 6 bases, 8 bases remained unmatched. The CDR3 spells CASSRGTSPTNEQFF. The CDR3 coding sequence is TGTGCCAGTAGTCGGGGGACTAGCCCCACCAATGAGCAGTTCTTC. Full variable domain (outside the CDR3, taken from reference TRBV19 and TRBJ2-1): DGGITQSPKYLFRKEGQNVTLSCEQNLNHDAMYWYRQDPGQGLRLIYYSQIVNDFQKGDIAEGYSVSREKKESFPLTVTSAQKNPTAFYLCASSRGTSPTNEQFFGPGTRLTVL.

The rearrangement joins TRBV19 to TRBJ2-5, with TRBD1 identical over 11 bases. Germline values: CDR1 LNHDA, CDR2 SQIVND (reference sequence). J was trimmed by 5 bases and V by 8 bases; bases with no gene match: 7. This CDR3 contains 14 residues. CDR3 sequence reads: CASGTGGGRETQYF. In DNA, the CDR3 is TGTGCCAGTGGGACAGGGGGGGGACGGGAGACCCAGTACTTC.

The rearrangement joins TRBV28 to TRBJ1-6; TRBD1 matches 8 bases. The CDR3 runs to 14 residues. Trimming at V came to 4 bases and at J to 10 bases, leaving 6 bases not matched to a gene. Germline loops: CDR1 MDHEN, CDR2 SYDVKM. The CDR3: CASSSGQGGSPLHF. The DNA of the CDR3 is TGTGCCAGCAGTTCTGGACAGGGCGGGTCACCCCTCCACTTT.

The CDR3: CASSEAVYEQYF. CDR3 nucleotide sequence: TGTGCCAGCAGTGAGGCAGTTTACGAGCAGTACTTC. The chain employs TRBV2 and TRBJ2-7; unclear D gene. The CDR3 length is 12 residues. Trimming removed 3 bases at V and 4 bases at J, with 7 bases between. In germline, CDR1 is SNHLY, CDR2 FYNNEI.